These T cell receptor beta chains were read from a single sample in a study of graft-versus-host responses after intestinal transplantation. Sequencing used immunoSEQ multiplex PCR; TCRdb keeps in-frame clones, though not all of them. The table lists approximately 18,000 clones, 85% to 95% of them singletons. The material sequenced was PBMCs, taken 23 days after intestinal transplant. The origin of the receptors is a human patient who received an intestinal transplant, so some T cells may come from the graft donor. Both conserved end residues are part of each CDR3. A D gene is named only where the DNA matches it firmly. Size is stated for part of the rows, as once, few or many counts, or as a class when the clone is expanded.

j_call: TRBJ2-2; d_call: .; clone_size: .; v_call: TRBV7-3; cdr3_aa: CASSLTGAGPSTVTGELFF; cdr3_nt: TGTGCCAGCAGCTTAACCGGGGCCGGGCCCTCTACTGTAACCGGGGAGCTGTTTTTT
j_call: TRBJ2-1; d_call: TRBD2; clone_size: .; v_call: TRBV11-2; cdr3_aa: CASSLTGTSGLNEQFF; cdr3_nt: TGTGCCAGCAGCTTAACCGGGACTAGCGGGTTAAATGAGCAGTTCTTC
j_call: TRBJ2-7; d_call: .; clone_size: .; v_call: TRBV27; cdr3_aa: CASSLYIERAGDEQYF; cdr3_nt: TGTGCCAGCAGTTTATATATCGAGAGGGCAGGGGACGAGCAGTACTTC
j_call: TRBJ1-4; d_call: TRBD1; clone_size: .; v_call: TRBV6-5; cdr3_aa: CASSEQGAINEKLFF; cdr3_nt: TGTGCCAGCAGCGAACAGGGGGCGATTAATGAAAAACTGTTTTTT
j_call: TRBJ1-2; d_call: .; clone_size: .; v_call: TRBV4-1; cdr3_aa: CASSQPVLGTQDYTF; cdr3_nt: TGCGCCAGCAGCCAACCGGTACTCGGGACCCAAGACTACACCTTC
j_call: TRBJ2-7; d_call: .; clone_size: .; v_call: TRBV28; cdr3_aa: CASSLGYYEQYF; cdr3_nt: TGTGCCAGCAGTCTGGGCTACTACGAGCAGTACTTC
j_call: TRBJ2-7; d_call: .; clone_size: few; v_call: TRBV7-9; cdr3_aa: CASSPGTDHYEQYF; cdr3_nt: TGTGCCAGCAGCCCTGGGACGGACCACTACGAGCAGTACTTC
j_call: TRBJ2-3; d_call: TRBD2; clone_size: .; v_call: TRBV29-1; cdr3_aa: CSVDGHEAGVGPDTQYF; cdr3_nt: TGCAGCGTTGATGGGCATGAAGCGGGAGTCGGCCCAGATACGCAGTATTTT
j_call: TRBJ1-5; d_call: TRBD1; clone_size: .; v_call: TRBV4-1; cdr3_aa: CASSLGTALNQPQHF; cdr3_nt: TGCGCCAGCAGCCTTGGGACAGCCCTCAATCAGCCCCAGCATTTT
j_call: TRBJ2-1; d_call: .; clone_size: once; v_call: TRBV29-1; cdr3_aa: CSVEDVQGYNEQFF; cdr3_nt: TGCAGCGTTGAAGATGTACAGGGTTACAATGAGCAGTTCTTC
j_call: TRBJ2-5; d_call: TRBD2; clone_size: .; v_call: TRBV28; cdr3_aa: CASSLGGYGRQETQYF; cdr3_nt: TGTGCCAGCAGTTTGGGGGGGTATGGGCGTCAGGAGACCCAGTACTTC
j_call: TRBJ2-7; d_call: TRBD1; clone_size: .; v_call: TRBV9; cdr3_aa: CASSPGTGREQYF; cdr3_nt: TGTGCCAGCAGCCCCGGGACAGGGAGAGAGCAGTACTTC
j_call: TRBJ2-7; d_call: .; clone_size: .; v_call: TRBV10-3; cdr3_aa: CAISERGAGDIYEQYF; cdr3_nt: TGTGCCATCAGTGAAAGGGGGGCAGGGGATATCTACGAGCAGTACTTC
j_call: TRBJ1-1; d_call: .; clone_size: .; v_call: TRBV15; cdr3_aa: CATSRSRGGTEAFF; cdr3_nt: TGTGCCACCAGCAGATCCAGGGGAGGGACTGAAGCTTTCTTT
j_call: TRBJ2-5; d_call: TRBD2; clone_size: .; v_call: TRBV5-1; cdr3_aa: CASSSGVGAFSSGQETQYF; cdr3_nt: TGCGCCAGCAGCTCAGGAGTGGGTGCGTTCTCTAGCGGGCAAGAGACCCAGTACTTC
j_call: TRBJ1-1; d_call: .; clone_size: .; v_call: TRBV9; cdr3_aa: CASSLGMNTEAFF; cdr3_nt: TGTGCCAGCAGCCTCGGGATGAACACTGAAGCTTTCTTT
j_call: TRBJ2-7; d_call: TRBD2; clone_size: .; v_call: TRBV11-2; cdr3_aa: CASTLGTRTYEQYF; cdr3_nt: TGTGCCAGCACCTTAGGGACTAGAACCTACGAGCAGTACTTC
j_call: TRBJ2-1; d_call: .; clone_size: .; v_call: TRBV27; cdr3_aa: CASSLVTDSYNEQFF; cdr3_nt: TGTGCCAGCAGTTTAGTGACGGATTCATACAATGAGCAGTTCTTC
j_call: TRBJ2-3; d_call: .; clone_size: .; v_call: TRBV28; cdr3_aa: CASSFQSIIDTQYF; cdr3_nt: TGTGCCAGCAGTTTCCAGTCGATAATAGATACGCAGTATTTT
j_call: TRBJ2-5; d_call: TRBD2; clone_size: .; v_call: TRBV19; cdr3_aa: CASSIAASGTHGETQYF; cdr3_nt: TGTGCCAGTAGTATAGCGGCTAGCGGAACCCACGGGGAGACCCAGTACTTC
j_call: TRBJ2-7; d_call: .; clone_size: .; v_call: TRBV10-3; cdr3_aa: CAISKNYEQYF; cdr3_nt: TGTGCCATCAGTAAAAACTACGAGCAGTACTTC
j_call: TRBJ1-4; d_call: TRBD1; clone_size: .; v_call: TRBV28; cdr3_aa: CASSSDRVSTNEKLFF; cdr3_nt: TGTGCCAGCAGTTCTGACAGGGTTAGCACTAATGAAAAACTGTTTTTT
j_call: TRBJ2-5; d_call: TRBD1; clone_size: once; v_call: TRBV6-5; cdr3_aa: CASTGTGEETQYF; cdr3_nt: TGTGCCAGCACGGGGACAGGGGAAGAGACCCAGTACTTC
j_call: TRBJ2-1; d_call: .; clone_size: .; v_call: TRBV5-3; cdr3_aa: CARGGVRDEQFF; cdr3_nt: TGTGCCAGAGGGGGAGTGCGGGATGAGCAGTTCTTC
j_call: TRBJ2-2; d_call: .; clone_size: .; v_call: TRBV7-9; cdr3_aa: CASSFSENTGELFF; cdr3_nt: TGTGCCAGCAGCTTTTCGGAGAACACCGGGGAGCTGTTTTTT
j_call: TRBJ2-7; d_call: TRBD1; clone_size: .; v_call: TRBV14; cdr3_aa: CASSRQPGQGTYEQYF; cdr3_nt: TGTGCCAGCAGCCGACAGCCGGGACAGGGGACCTACGAGCAGTACTTC
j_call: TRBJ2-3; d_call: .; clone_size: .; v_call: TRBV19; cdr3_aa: CASSMGRQPGDTQYF; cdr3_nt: TGTGCCAGTAGTATGGGACGCCAACCCGGAGATACGCAGTATTTT
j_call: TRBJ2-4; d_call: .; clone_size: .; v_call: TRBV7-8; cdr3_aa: CASSLDGEAKNIQYF; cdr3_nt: TGTGCCAGCAGCTTAGACGGGGAGGCCAAAAACATTCAGTACTTC
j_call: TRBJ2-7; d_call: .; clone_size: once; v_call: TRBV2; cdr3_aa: CASTRYGEQYF; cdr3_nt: TGTGCCAGCACTCGCTATGGGGAGCAGTACTTC
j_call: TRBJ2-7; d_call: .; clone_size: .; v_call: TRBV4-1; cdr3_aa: CASSQVVSGITYEQYF; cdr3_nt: TGCGCCAGCAGCCAAGTGGTTTCCGGGATCACCTACGAGCAGTACTTC
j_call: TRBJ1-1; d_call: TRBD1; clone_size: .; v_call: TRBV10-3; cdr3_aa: CAISDPTGGDTEAFF; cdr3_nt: TGTGCCATCAGTGACCCGACAGGGGGGGACACTGAAGCTTTCTTT
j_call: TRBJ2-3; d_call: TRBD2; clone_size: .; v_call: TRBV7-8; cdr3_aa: CASSLVFPGLALSTDTQYF; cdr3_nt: TGTGCCAGCAGCTTAGTCTTTCCCGGACTAGCGCTTAGCACAGATACGCAGTATTTT
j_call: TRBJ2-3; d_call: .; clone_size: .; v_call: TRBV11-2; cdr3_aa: CASSPTDTQYF; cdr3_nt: TGTGCCAGCAGCCCCACAGATACGCAGTATTTT
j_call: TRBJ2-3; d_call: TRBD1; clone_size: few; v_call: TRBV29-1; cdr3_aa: CSPGGYLKTGGADTQYF; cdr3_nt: TGCAGCCCTGGAGGCTACCTAAAGACAGGGGGCGCAGATACGCAGTATTTT
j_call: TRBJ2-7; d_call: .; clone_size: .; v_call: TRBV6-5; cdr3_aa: CASSYRVGSEQYF; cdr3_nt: TGTGCCAGCAGTTACAGGGTTGGTTCTGAGCAGTACTTC
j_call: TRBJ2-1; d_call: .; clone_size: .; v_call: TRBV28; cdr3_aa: CASSLLAGYNEQFF; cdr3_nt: TGTGCCAGCAGTTTATTGGCAGGATACAATGAGCAGTTCTTC
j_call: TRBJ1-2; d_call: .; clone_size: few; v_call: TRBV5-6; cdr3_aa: CASSLGGGRAYGYTF; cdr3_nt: TGTGCCAGCAGCTTGGGAGGGGGGCGCGCCTATGGCTACACCTTC
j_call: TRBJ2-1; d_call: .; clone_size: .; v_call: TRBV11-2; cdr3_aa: CASSSDLALVYNEQFF; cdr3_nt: TGTGCCAGCAGCTCCGACTTAGCGCTGGTTTACAATGAGCAGTTCTTC
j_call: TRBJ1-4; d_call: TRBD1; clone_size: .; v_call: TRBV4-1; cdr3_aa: CASSQDYPDRGEINEKLFF; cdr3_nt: TGCGCCAGCAGCCAAGACTACCCGGACAGGGGGGAAATTAATGAAAAACTGTTTTTT
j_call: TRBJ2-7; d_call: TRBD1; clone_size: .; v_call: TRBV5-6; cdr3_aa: CASSFGTGDYEQYF; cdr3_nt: TGTGCCAGCAGCTTCGGGACAGGGGATTACGAGCAGTACTTC